Detailed here is one TCR beta chain. This sample is drawn from a study of blood T cell repertoires in COVID-19. J was trimmed by 1 base and V by 10 bases; bases with no gene match: 2. The germline gives CDR1 WSHSY, CDR2 SAAADI. This CDR3 contains 13 residues. Libraries were prepared by immunoSEQ multiplex PCR; TCRdb keeps only in-frame clonotypes and omits some of them. In the table there are around 250,000 clones, about four fifths of which are singletons. This sequence joins TRBV10-2 and TRBJ2-3, with 10 bases fitting TRBD2. The receptor was derived from a woman under 30 with acute or convalescent COVID-19. The sample taken for sequencing was peripheral blood. The CDR3 nucleotides are TGCGCCACCGGGACTAGCGGCACAGATACGCAGTATTTT. Encoded protein: CATGTSGTDTQYF.